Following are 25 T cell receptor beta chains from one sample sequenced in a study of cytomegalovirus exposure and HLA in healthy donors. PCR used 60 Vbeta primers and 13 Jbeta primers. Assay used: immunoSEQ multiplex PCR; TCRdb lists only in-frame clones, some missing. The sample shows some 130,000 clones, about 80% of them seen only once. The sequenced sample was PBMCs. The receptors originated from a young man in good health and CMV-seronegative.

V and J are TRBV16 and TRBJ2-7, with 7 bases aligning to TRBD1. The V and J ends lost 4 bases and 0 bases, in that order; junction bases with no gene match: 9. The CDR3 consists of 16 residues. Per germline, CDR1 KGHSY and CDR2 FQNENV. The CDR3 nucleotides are TGTGCCAGCAGCCTCACCATCACAGGGGCCTCCTACGAGCAGTACTTC. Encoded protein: CASSLTITGASYEQYF.

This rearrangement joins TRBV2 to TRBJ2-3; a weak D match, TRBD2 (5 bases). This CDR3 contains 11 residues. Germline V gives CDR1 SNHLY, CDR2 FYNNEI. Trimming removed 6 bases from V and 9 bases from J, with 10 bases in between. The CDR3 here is CASSLGMTQYF. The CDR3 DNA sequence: TGTGCCAGCAGCCTCGGGATGACGCAGTATTTT.

CDR3: CASSTLATGRDTQYF. In nucleotides, the CDR3 is TGTGCCAGTAGTACCCTAGCGACGGGGCGAGATACGCAGTATTTT. The rearrangement uses TRBV19 and TRBJ2-3; D is perhaps TRBD2 (6 bases). CDR3 length: 15 amino acids. CDR1 is LNHDA, CDR2 SQIVND, per germline (reference sequence). The V end lost 4 bases, the J end lost 5 bases, and 16 bases lay between the germline ends.

DNA of the CDR3: TGTGCCAGCAGCTTGGAGACAGGTGGCTATGGCTACACCTTC. Translating gives CASSLETGGYGYTF. The genes are TRBV7-9 and TRBJ1-2; D is possibly TRBD1 (6 bases). V was clipped by 3 bases and J by 4 bases, with 12 bases between them. The CDR3 contains 14 residues. CDR1 is SEHNR and CDR2 is FQNEAQ in the germline V gene (reference sequence).

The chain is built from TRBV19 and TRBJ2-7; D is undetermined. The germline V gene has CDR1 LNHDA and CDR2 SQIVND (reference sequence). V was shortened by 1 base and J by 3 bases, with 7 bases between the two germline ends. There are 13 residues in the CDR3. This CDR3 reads CASSIVAGYEQYF. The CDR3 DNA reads TGTGCCAGTAGTATAGTTGCAGGCTACGAGCAGTACTTC.

The CDR3 bases are TGCAGCTCCGGGGGTGGGGACAGAAGTGGCTACACCTTC. Translating gives CSSGGGDRSGYTF. The chain carries TRBV29-1 and TRBJ1-2; 7 positions agree with TRBD1. The ends lost 8 bases at V and 7 bases at J; junction bases unmatched: 13. Germline loops: CDR1 SQVTM, CDR2 ANQGSEA. The length of the CDR3 is 13 residues. Using reference TRBV29-1 and TRBJ1-2 for the parts outside the CDR3, the full variable domain is SAVISQKPSRDICQRGTSLTIQCQVDSQVTMMFWYRQQPGQSLTLIATANQGSEATYESGFVIDKFPISRPNLTFSTLTVSNMSPEDSSIYLCSSGGGDRSGYTFGSGTRLTVV.

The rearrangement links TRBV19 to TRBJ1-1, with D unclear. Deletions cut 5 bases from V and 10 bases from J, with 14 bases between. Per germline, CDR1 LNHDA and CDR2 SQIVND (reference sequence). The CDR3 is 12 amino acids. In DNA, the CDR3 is TGTGCCAGTAGTCCTTATTCCGGAGGAGCTTTCTTT. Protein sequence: CASSPYSGGAFF.

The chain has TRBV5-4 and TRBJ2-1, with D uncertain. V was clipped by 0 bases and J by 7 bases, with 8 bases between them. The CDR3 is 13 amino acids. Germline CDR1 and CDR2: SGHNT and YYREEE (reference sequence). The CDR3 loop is CASSLAGRNEQFF. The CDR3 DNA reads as TGTGCCAGCAGCTTGGCGGGTAGGAATGAGCAGTTCTTC.

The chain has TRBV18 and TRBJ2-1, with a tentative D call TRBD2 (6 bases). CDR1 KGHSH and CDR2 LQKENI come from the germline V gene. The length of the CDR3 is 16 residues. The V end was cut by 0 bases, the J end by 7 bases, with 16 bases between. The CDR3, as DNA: TGTGCCAGCTCACCACCGGGCCTGGGGGGAGAGAATGAGCAGTTCTTC. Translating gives CASSPPGLGGENEQFF.

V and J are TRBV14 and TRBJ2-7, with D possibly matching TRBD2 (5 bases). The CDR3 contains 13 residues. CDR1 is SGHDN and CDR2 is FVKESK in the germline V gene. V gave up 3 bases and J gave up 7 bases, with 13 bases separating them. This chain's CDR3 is CASSQTPEGEQYF. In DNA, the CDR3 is TGTGCCAGCAGCCAGACCCCCGAGGGAGAGCAGTACTTC.

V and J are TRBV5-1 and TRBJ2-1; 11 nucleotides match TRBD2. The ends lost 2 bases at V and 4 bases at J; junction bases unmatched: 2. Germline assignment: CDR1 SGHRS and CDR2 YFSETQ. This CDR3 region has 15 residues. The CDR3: CASSLLAGGYNEQFF. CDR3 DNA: TGCGCCAGCAGCTTATTAGCGGGAGGGTACAATGAGCAGTTCTTC. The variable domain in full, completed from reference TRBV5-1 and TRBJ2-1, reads KAGVTQTPRYLIKTRGQQVTLSCSPISGHRSVSWYQQTPGQGLQFLFEYFSETQRNKGNFPGRFSGRQFSNSRSEMNVSTLELGDSALYLCASSLLAGGYNEQFFGPGTRLTVL.

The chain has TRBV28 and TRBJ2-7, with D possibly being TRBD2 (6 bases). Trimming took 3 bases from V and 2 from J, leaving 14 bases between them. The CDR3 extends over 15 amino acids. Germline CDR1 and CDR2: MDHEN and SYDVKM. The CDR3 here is CASSLASGSPYEQYF. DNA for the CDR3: TGTGCCAGCAGTTTGGCAAGCGGGTCTCCCTACGAGCAGTACTTC.

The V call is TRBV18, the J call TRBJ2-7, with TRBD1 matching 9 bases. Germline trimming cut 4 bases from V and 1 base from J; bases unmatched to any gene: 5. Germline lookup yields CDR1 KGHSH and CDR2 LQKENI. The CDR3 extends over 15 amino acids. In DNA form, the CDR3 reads TGTGCCAGCTCACGGAGGGACAGGGTATCCTACGAGCAGTACTTC. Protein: CASSRRDRVSYEQYF.

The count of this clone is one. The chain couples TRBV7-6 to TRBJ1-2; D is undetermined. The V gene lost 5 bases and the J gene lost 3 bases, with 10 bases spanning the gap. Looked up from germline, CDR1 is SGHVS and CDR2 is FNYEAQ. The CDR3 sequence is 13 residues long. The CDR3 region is CASSPNRDYGYTF. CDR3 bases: TGTGCCAGCAGCCCGAATCGGGACTATGGCTACACCTTC.

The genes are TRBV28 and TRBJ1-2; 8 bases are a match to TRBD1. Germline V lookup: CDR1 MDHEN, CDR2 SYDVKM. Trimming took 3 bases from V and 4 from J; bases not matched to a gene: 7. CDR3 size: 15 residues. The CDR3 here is CASSFSGQGGYGYTF. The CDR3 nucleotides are TGTGCCAGCAGTTTCTCAGGACAGGGAGGCTATGGCTACACCTTC.

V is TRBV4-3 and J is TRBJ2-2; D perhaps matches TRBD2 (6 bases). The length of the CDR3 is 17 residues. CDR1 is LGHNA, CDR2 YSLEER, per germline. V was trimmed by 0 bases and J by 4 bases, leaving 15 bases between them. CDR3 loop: CASSQDRGGTLTGELFF. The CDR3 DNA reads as TGCGCCAGCAGCCAAGATAGGGGCGGGACCCTCACCGGGGAGCTGTTTTTT.

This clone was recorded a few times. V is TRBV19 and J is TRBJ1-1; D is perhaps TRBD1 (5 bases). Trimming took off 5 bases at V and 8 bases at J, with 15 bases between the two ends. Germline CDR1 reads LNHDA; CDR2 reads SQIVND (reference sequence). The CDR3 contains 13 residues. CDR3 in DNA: TGTGCCAGTAGTCGACCGTGGGGCGAAGAAGCTTTCTTT. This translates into CASSRPWGEEAFF.

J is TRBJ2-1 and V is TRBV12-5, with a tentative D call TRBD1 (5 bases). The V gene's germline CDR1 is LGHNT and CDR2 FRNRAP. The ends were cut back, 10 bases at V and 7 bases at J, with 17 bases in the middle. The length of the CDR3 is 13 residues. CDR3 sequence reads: CATSGQSLNEQFF. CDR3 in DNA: TGTGCTACCTCCGGACAATCTCTGAATGAGCAGTTCTTC.

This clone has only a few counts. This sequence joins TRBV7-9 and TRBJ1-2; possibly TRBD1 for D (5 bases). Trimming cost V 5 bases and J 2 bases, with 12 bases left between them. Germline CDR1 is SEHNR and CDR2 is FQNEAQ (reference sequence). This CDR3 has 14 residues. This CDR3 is CASSAHGANYGYTF. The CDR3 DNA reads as TGTGCCAGCAGCGCGCATGGGGCGAACTATGGCTACACCTTC.

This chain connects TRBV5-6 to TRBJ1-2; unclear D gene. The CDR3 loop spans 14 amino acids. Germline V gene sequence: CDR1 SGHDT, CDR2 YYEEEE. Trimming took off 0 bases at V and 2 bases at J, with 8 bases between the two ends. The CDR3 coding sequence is TGTGCCAGCAGCTTGGAAGTCAGGAACTATGGCTACACCTTC. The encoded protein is CASSLEVRNYGYTF. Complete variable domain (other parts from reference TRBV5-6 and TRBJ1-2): DAGVTQSPTHLIKTRGQQVTLRCSPKSGHDTVSWYQQALGQGPQFIFQYYEEEERQRGNFPDRFSGHQFPNYSSELNVNALLLGDSALYLCASSLEVRNYGYTFGSGTRLTVV.

The DNA of the CDR3 is TGTGCCAGCAGTGATGGGTCAGGGGGTTCCTACAATGAGCAGTTCTTC. This codes for CASSDGSGGSYNEQFF. The chain carries TRBV6-1 and TRBJ2-1; 7 bases are a match to TRBD1. Germline CDR1 reads MNHNS; CDR2 reads SASEGT. The CDR3 covers 16 residues. The V gene end was trimmed by 3 bases and the J gene end by 1 base; junction bases not matched to a gene: 6.

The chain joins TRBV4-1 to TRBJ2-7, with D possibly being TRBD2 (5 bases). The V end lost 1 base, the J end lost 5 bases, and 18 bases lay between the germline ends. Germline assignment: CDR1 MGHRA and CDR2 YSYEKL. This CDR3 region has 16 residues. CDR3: CASSQVSTIATHEQYF. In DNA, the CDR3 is TGCGCCAGCAGCCAAGTTTCAACTATAGCGACACACGAGCAGTACTTC.

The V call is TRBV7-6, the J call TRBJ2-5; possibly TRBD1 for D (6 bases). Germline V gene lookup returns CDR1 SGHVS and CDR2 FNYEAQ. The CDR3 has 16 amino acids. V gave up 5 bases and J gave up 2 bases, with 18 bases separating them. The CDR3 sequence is CASSPFSGTLQETQYF. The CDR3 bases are TGTGCCAGCAGCCCTTTCTCCGGGACACTTCAAGAGACCCAGTACTTC.

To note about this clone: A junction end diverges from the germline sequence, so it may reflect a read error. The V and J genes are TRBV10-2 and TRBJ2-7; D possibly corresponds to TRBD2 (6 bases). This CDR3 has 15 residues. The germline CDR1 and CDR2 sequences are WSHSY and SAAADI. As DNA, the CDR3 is TGCGCCAGCAATGAGGCGGGGTGGGAGGCCTACGAGCAGTACTTC. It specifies CASNEAGWEAYEQYF.

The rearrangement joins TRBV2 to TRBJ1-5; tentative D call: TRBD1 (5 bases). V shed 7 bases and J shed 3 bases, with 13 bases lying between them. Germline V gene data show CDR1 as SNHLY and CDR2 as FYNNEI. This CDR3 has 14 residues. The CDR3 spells CASNPQDNNQPQHF. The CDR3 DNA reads TGTGCCAGCAACCCTCAGGACAACAATCAGCCCCAGCATTTT.